One and the same sample provided the 13 T cell receptor beta chains below, sequenced in a study of monozygotic twins with inflammatory bowel disease. TCRdb derives one entry per CDR3 protein from the 5' RACE reads, leaving out DNA. The ten top clones account for 1.5% to 2%, within a sample of around 230,000 distinct CDR3 sequences. Sequencing used blood. These receptor sequences come from a human donor with ulcerative colitis or Crohn's disease, or a healthy co-twin of an affected twin (not recorded which).

J is TRBJ2-1 and V is TRBV5-1. This CDR3 comprises 14 residues. Germline lookup yields CDR1 SGHRS and CDR2 YFSETQ. The CDR3 loop reads CASSLGGSYNEQFF. The full variable domain, its missing parts supplied by reference TRBV5-1 and TRBJ2-1, is KAGVTQTPRYLIKTRGQQVTLSCSPISGHRSVSWYQQTPGQGLQFLFEYFSETQRNKGNFPGRFSGRQFSNSRSEMNVSTLELGDSALYLCASSLGGSYNEQFFGPGTRLTVL.

The chain has TRBV5-1 and TRBJ1-4; without DNA, the TCRdb call of TRBD1 cannot be checked. The CDR3 totals 15 residues. CDR1 and CDR2 (germline): SGHRS, YFSETQ. The CDR3 here is CASSLGDRGNEKLFF.

The V call is TRBV25-1, the J call TRBJ2-5; TCRdb's assignment of TRBD1 cannot be checked, as there is no DNA. The germline V gene encodes CDR1 MGHDK and CDR2 SYGVNS. This CDR3 comprises 15 residues. The CDR3 protein is CASSARQGVGETQYF. The complete variable domain, with remaining parts taken from reference TRBV25-1 and TRBJ2-5, reads EADIYQTPRYLVIGTGKKITLECSQTMGHDKMYWYQQDPGMELHLIHYSYGVNSTEKGDLSSESTVSRIRTEHFPLTLESARPSHTSQYLCASSARQGVGETQYFGPGTRLLVL.

V and J are TRBV3-1 and TRBJ2-5; TCRdb gives TRBD1 as the D gene, but with no DNA this cannot be confirmed. CDR1 is LGHDT and CDR2 is YNNKEL in the germline V gene (reference sequence). The CDR3 consists of 14 residues. CDR3 sequence reads: CASGDSVSQETQYF.

The V gene is TRBV20-1, the J gene TRBJ2-1. The CDR3 sequence is 14 residues long. Germline CDR1 reads DFQATT; CDR2 reads SNEGSKA (reference sequence). The CDR3 protein is CSAREQPAYNEQFF.

The chain employs TRBV20-1 and TRBJ2-1; TCRdb proposes TRBD1, but this gene call is untestable without DNA. CDR1 and CDR2 (germline): DFQATT, SNEGSKA (reference sequence). The CDR3 runs to 14 residues. The CDR3 loop is CSARDLGGNNEQFF.

This rearrangement joins TRBV7-2 to TRBJ2-1; the TCRdb call, TRBD1, lacks DNA for checking. The CDR3 length is 13 residues. CDR1 and CDR2 from the germline V gene are SGHTA and FQGNSA. CDR3 residues: CAEQGAGLNEQFF.

The genes are TRBV10-3 and TRBJ2-3; TCRdb lists TRBD1, though no DNA is available to test this call. CDR3 length equals 15 residues. Germline CDR1 ENHRY, CDR2 SYGVKD. CDR3 in amino acids: CAILAKFGGVDTQYF.

The rearrangement joins TRBV6-1 to TRBJ1-2; TCRdb's D call, TRBD1, is unchecked because there is no DNA. Per the germline V gene, CDR1 is MNHNS and CDR2 is SASEGT. The CDR3 spans 16 residues. The CDR3 loop reads CASSDFPGAGIYGYTF.

V gene TRBV20-1 combines with J gene TRBJ1-1; lacking DNA, the TRBD1 call made by TCRdb goes unchecked. The length of the CDR3 is 13 residues. The V gene's germline CDR1 is DFQATT and CDR2 SNEGSKA (reference sequence). CDR3 amino acids: CSARGQENTEAFF.

This rearrangement joins TRBV11-2 to TRBJ1-3. The germline V gene has CDR1 SGHAT and CDR2 FQNNGV. CDR3 length: 15 amino acids. The CDR3 protein is CASSLVSGWGNTIYF.

This rearrangement joins TRBV11-2 to TRBJ2-7; TCRdb designates TRBD2, a call that cannot be tested without DNA. This CDR3 comprises 13 residues. The germline CDR1 and CDR2 sequences are SGHAT and FQNNGV. The chain's CDR3 is CASSFSRSYEQYF. Full variable domain (remainder filled in from reference TRBV11-2 and TRBJ2-7): EAGVAQSPRYKIIEKRQSVAFWCNPISGHATLYWYQQILGQGPKLLIQFQNNGVVDDSQLPKDRFSAERLKGVDSTLKIQPAKLEDSAVYLCASSFSRSYEQYFGPGTRLTVT.

The V and J genes are TRBV4-1 and TRBJ2-2. This CDR3 is 12 amino acids long. Germline CDR1 and CDR2: MGHRA and YSYEKL. CDR3: CASSQNLGELFF.